The clone carrying this T cell receptor (beta chain) was seen only a few times. Its cognate antigen is unknown. The data are from a study of T cell responses to AZD1222 COVID-19 vaccine. General study points: Among the donors, most were white British and more were female, and clonal diversity was possibly underestimated. Two AZD1222 administrations were followed by greater Spike-specific TCR breadth and depth.

Measured with immunoSEQ multiplex PCR; TCRdb has only the in-frame clones, and not every one. The sample has roughly 99,000 clones, approximately 86% seen once; the top ten hold approximately 4%. Germline loops: CDR1 SGHVS, CDR2 FNYEAQ. V lost 5 bases, J lost 7 bases, and 18 bases lay in between. CDR3 length equals 15 residues. The chain combines TRBV7-6 with TRBJ1-5; the D gene is possibly TRBD1 (6 bases). The sequence came from an adult in good health. The sample here was peripheral blood, taken on day 0 of AZD1222 vaccination. The chain's CDR3 is CASSPGGGQGQPQHF. CDR3 sequence (DNA): TGTGCCAGCAGCCCCGGCGGGGGGCAAGGGCAGCCCCAGCATTTT. Supplemented by reference TRBV7-6 and TRBJ1-5, the full variable domain reads GAGVSQSPRYKVTKRGQDVALRCDPISGHVSLYWYRQALGQGPEFLTYFNYEAQQDKSGLPNDRFSAERPEGSISTLTIQRTEQRDSAMYRCASSPGGGQGQPQHFGDGTRLSIL.